The TCR beta chain described here comes from a study of blood T cells in healthy people across ages (dated by TCRdb to the mid-2010s). Background for the entire study: In model experiments, template switching captured roughly one uniquely barcoded TCR beta cDNA molecule for every two T cells. Two additional independent replicas of 1 million unique cDNA reads from the same blood draw were analyzed for two donors (one aged 18 to 30 and one aged 80 or older). The donors were divided into four age groups: young (average roughly 17 years), middle-aged (approximately 42), aged (around 59) and long-lived (roughly 82). To avoid experimental bias, donors of different ages were randomly spread across the sequencing lanes. Using deep sequencing normalized with unique cDNA molecular identifiers, the study measured how TCR beta repertoire diversity changes with age.

The germline V gene provides CDR1 MGHRA and CDR2 YSYEKL. Its CDR3 holds 15 amino acids, cysteine through phenylalanine. Only the CDR3 DNA stays, 45 bases, in frame from base 1. V is clipped by 1 base and J by 1 base, and the sequence between their germline boundaries is 10 bases long. Concerning this clonotype itself: Which antigen it targets is not known. No base-level quality is on record; no much larger clone is a single base apart.

General conclusions and limits of the study: Observed TCR beta diversity correlated strongly with the percentage of naive T cells measured by flow cytometry. Since profiling was done on bulk unsorted PBMCs, naive and antigen-experienced compartments could not be conclusively compared. The CMV infection status of donors was not known, potentially confounding age-related changes in expanded clonotypes. Estimates of total diversity from one million sequenced T cells were regarded as lower bounds and underestimates. The long-lived group showed more naive CD4+ T cells, fewer expanded clones and increased TCR diversity than the aged group, suggesting age selection. Observed TCR beta diversity per million T cells fell roughly linearly with age, and a significant reduction was already apparent by age roughly 40.

The roughly 37 donors, aged about 6 to 100 years, were systemically healthy Caucasian individuals from Russia. Each donor gave ten milliliters of peripheral blood, collected into EDTA-treated Vacutainer tubes. Ficoll-Paque density-gradient centrifugation was used to isolate PBMCs, with at least 7 million obtained per sample. Trizol reagent was used to extract total RNA from PBMCs, with at least 5 micrograms per sample. For every donor, an aliquot of PBMCs went through flow cytometry to measure the percentages of naive CD45RAhigh/CD27high T cells. The library was made by 5' RACE. Data came from an Illumina HiSeq 2500. A second PCR of roughly 7 to 12 cycles was run with a J-beta primer mix and a sample-barcoded 5' primer. A unique molecular identifier was introduced onto each TCR beta cDNA molecule by a template-switch 5' adaptor carrying 12 random nucleotides. At least 2.5 million CDR3-containing paired-end reads were obtained from each sample. First-strand cDNA synthesis was performed from all RNA using the Mint cDNA synthesis kit, with priming by a TRBC-specific oligonucleotide. Following uracil-DNA glycosylase treatment, all cDNA underwent a first 18-cycle PCR with the universal primers M1SS and BC2_uni_R. The authors' pipeline ran thus. Each sample was normalized by randomly selecting 1 million high-quality reads, each carrying a distinct molecular identifier. Instead of being binned into consensus sequences, reads with shared molecular identifiers were discarded. MiTCR, with a Q25 quality threshold and the strictest error-elimination algorithm, was used for CDR3 identification, clonotype clustering and error correction. A nonparametric unseen species model with Euler transformation was used to estimate lower-bound total TCR beta diversity. The raw public reads went through TCRdb reprocessing: fastp at Q25, MiXCR clone calling, in-frame beta chains kept. Every distinct CDR3 protein forms one entry, paired with its most common genes and DNA. The V and J calls shown here were made by TCRdb, not taken from the authors' results. In all, the sample holds fewer than 900,000 distinct CDR3 sequences, and roughly 34% of those were seen once. Of the sample, roughly 13% falls within the top ten clones.

The V gene is TRBV4-1 and the J gene is TRBJ1-1; D gene: possibly TRBD1, on 5 matching bases. The specimen was blood. The TCR originated in a man aged 18 to 30 in good health. The CDR3 here reads CASSQASRANTEAFF. The sequence in DNA is TGCGCCAGCAGCCAAGCTTCCAGGGCGAACACTGAAGCTTTCTTT.